This T cell receptor beta chain was profiled in a study of blood T cell dynamics during melanoma immunotherapy. Time point described: week 3, after first cycle of checkpoint inhibitor. Germline V gene sequence: CDR1 SGDLS, CDR2 YYNGEE. The J segment lost 0 bases and the V segment lost 0 bases, leaving 13 bases of the junction unmatched. This CDR3 has 20 amino acids. Produced via immunoSEQ multiplex PCR; TCRdb's table is partial and in-frame only. The data contain around 16,000 clones, about 94% of them singletons. V is TRBV9 and J is TRBJ2-1; 9 nucleotides agree with TRBD2. The material was effector memory CD8+ T cells from blood, obtained from a patient treated with checkpoint blockade. The source is a human donor with melanoma. The CDR3 loop reads CASSVARVGGRVGSYNEQFF. In DNA, the CDR3 is TGTGCCAGCAGCGTAGCTCGTGTTGGCGGGAGGGTTGGCTCCTACAATGAGCAGTTCTTC.